In its sample, the clone carrying this TCR beta chain was seen a few times. The antigen is undetermined. Different DNA sequences within this sample yield the same CDR3. V lost 4 bases and J 0 bases, leaving 6 bases between the germline ends. The CDR3 is 12 residues long. Per the germline V gene, CDR1 is SQVTM and CDR2 is ANQGSEA. Expressed TCRB transcripts were sequenced, since all the RNA that had been isolated was reverse transcribed. The data were produced by immunoSEQ multiplex PCR, yet TCRdb's version contains in-frame clones alone and is incomplete. The sample shows a few hundred thousand clones, approximately 16% of them seen only once. This specimen belongs to a study of beta chain features in type 1 diabetes. General study results and limits: Lower insertion and higher deletion counts appeared at VDJ junctions in type 1 diabetes patients. Type 1 diabetes patients had TCRB CDR3s that were shorter (moderately but significantly so) in all four CD4+ subsets.

The genes are TRBV29-1 and TRBJ1-1; D may be TRBD1 (5 bases). The origin of this receptor is a young man with type 1 diabetes. Material for sequencing was naive CD4+ T cells from blood. The CDR3 loop reads CSVGQLNTEAFF. CDR3 bases: TGCAGCGTTGGACAGTTGAACACTGAAGCTTTCTTT.